The 9 T cell receptor beta chains below all came from one sample that was sequenced in a study of blood T cell repertoires in COVID-19. Generated by immunoSEQ multiplex PCR, the TCRdb table keeps only in-frame clones and is missing some. The sample carries approximately 140,000 clones, roughly 80% recorded once. Sequencing was carried out using peripheral blood. These receptors were taken from a human donor in a cohort sampled during active COVID-19.

V usage is TRBV3-1 (or the pseudogene TRBV3-2) and J usage is TRBJ2-5; 9 bases line up with TRBD1. V trimming: 1 base; J trimming: 2 bases; junction bases outside the gene matches: 8. The CDR3 runs to 17 residues. Germline V CDR1 and CDR2: LGHDT, YNNKEL (reference sequence). The DNA for the CDR3 is TGTGCCAGCAGCCAAGGCCCGGGACAGGGATCTCAAGAGACCCAGTACTTC. This gives the protein CASSQGPGQGSQETQYF.

The rearrangement uses TRBV4-2 and TRBJ2-7; 9 bases agree with TRBD2. Germline CDR1 is LGHNA and CDR2 is YNFKEQ. V lost 4 bases and J lost 3; bases outside the gene matches: 10. The CDR3 has 16 amino acids. The CDR3 DNA reads as TGTGCCAGCAGCCCGGCTTTAGCGGGGGTAAACTACGAGCAGTACTTC. Translating gives CASSPALAGVNYEQYF.

The rearrangement links TRBV19 to TRBJ1-1, with a possible D match to TRBD1 (6 bases). The CDR3 runs 13 residues. Germline V lookup: CDR1 LNHDA, CDR2 SQIVND (reference sequence). Trimming shortened V by 5 bases and J by 4 bases, and 11 bases separated the two germline ends. Here the CDR3 DNA reads TGTGCCAGTAGTCAGCAGGGGCCCACTGAAGCTTTCTTT. Its protein is CASSQQGPTEAFF.

V gene TRBV28 combines with J gene TRBJ2-3, with 10 nucleotides matching TRBD2. This CDR3 is built from 17 residues. Losses at the gene ends were 5 bases for V and 3 bases for J; bases not matched to a gene: 11. Germline CDR1 reads MDHEN; CDR2 reads SYDVKM. The CDR3 nucleotides read TGTGCCAGCAGTCACTCTAGCGGGGGCGGGGGGACAGATACGCAGTATTTT. This codes for CASSHSSGGGGTDTQYF. Together with reference TRBV28 and TRBJ2-3, the CDR3 gives the full variable domain: DVKVTQSSRYLVKRTGEKVFLECVQDMDHENMFWYRQDPGLGLRLIYFSYDVKMKEKGDIPEGYSVSREKKERFSLILESASTNQTSMYLCASSHSSGGGGTDTQYFGPGTRLTVL.

The chain carries TRBV24-1 and TRBJ2-2, with a tentative D call TRBD1 (6 bases). V was clipped by 3 bases and J by 5 bases, with 18 bases between them. The CDR3 sequence is 17 residues long. Germline values: CDR1 KGHDR, CDR2 SFDVKD. The CDR3 coding sequence is TGTGCCACCAGTGATACCGGGACACCCGGCCTGACCGGGGAGCTGTTTTTT. It is translated as CATSDTGTPGLTGELFF.

V is TRBV25-1 and J is TRBJ1-1; 8 bases align to TRBD1. CDR3 length: 13 residues. Losses at the gene ends were 6 bases for V and 1 base for J; bases not matched to a gene: 1. CDR1 and CDR2 (germline): MGHDK, SYGVNS. CDR3 region: CASRGQENTEAFF. The CDR3, as DNA: TGTGCCAGCAGGGGACAGGAGAACACTGAAGCTTTCTTT.

The chain recombines TRBV20-1 with TRBJ2-1; weak D call: TRBD1 (5 bases). Germline V CDR1 and CDR2: DFQATT, SNEGSKA (reference sequence). Deletions cut 3 bases from V and 11 bases from J, with 14 bases between. The CDR3 consists of 12 residues. CDR3 sequence (DNA): TGCAGTGCTAGTAAAGGTGGGGCTCAGCAGTTCTTC. It specifies CSASKGGAQQFF.

The chain recombines TRBV5-6 with TRBJ2-1; no clear D. Germline V CDR1 and CDR2: SGHDT, YYEEEE. This CDR3 is built from 15 residues. V gave up 4 bases and J gave up 2 bases, with 13 bases separating them. In nucleotides, the CDR3 is TGTGCCAGCAGCGTACGGGTCTCCCCCTACAATGAGCAGTTCTTC. It specifies CASSVRVSPYNEQFF.

This clone was found once. In nucleotides, the CDR3 is TGTGCCAGCAGCGTGACTAGCGGGGGGGCCGCCCCGCAGTTCTTC. It specifies CASSVTSGGAAPQFF. The chain recombines TRBV9 with TRBJ2-1; 14 bases align to TRBD2. There are 15 residues in the CDR3. With 2 bases clipped from V and 12 bases from J, the junction kept 7 bases outside the gene matches. The V gene's germline CDR1 is SGDLS and CDR2 YYNGEE.